This T cell receptor (beta chain) was profiled in a study of blood T cells in healthy people across ages. The V gene end was trimmed by 4 bases and the J gene end by 1 base; junction bases not matched to a gene: 10. From germline, CDR1 is SQVTM and CDR2 ANQGSEA. The CDR3 has 16 residues. PCR was performed a second time for 7 to 11 cycles using a sample-barcoded 5' primer and a J-beta primer mix. MiXCR was run by TCRdb on the 5' RACE reads, yielding one entry per CDR3 protein. This table has about 1.4 million distinct CDR3 sequences, almost 60% appearing once. This clonotype was seen only a few times. V is TRBV29-1 and J is TRBJ2-5; 9 bases agree with TRBD1. The receptor was isolated from a man between 18 and 35 years old in good health. What was sequenced was blood. CDR3: CSVGGLWTGVQETQYF. The CDR3 DNA follows: TGCAGCGTTGGGGGTTTATGGACAGGGGTCCAAGAGACCCAGTACTTC.